Below, 8 T cell receptor beta chains from the same sample are listed, as sequenced in a study of T cells in Graves' hyperthyroidism and ophthalmopathy. TCR beta CDR3 regions were amplified from RNA. TCR CDR3 underwent first-round RT-PCR with the HTBI primer set. TCRdb used MiXCR to reprocess the multiplex PCR reads, holding one entry per CDR3 protein. The table shows around 760,000 distinct CDR3 sequences, with roughly a third occurring only once. What was sequenced was blood. These receptors originate from a woman in her thirties or forties with Graves' hyperthyroidism.

Comment on this clonotype: The junction departs from germline at one end; a sequencing error may be responsible. The chain carries TRBV7-2 and TRBJ2-7; TRBD1 matches at 8 bases. The CDR3 has 13 residues. The germline V gene has CDR1 SGHTA and CDR2 FQGNSA. CDR3 nucleotides: TGTGCCAACAGCCGCCGGACAGGGTACGAGCAGTACTTC. Translated, it gives CANSRRTGYEQYF.

The chain recombines TRBV29-1 with TRBJ2-1; tentatively, D is TRBD1 (6 bases). Trimming removed 6 bases at V and 12 bases at J, with 15 bases between. Germline V CDR1 and CDR2: SQVTM, ANQGSEA. The CDR3 sequence is 11 residues long. The CDR3 sequence is CSVGADPWQFF. Here the CDR3 DNA reads TGCAGCGTGGGGGCAGACCCTTGGCAGTTCTTC.

This clonotype has ten or more counts. The chain links TRBV19 to TRBJ1-3, with TRBD1 as a possible D gene (5 bases). CDR1 LNHDA and CDR2 SQIVND come from the germline V gene (reference sequence). V lost 5 bases to trimming and J lost 0 bases, with 14 bases between them. The CDR3 consists of 16 residues. CDR3 sequence (DNA): TGTGCCAGTAGTGCGTCCGGGACCGCCTCTGGAAACACCATATATTTT. As protein: CASSASGTASGNTIYF.

This clonotype has a count of ten or more. The chain combines TRBV19 with TRBJ2-5, with TRBD1 identical over 8 bases. The CDR3 totals 15 residues. Germline V CDR1 and CDR2: LNHDA, SQIVND (reference sequence). V lost 4 bases to trimming and J lost 2 bases; unmatched junction nucleotides: 6. This chain's CDR3 is CASSTTRTGQETQYF. The CDR3 nucleotides read TGTGCCAGTAGTACAACCCGGACAGGGCAAGAGACCCAGTACTTC.

This chain connects TRBV9 to TRBJ2-2; 9 positions match TRBD2. Per germline, CDR1 SGDLS and CDR2 YYNGEE. Losses at the gene ends were 0 bases for V and 5 bases for J; bases not matched to a gene: 5. The CDR3 has 16 residues. CDR3 amino acids: CASSVELAGETGELFF. CDR3 nucleotides: TGTGCCAGCAGCGTAGAATTAGCGGGGGAGACCGGGGAGCTGTTTTTT.

The chain is built from TRBV6-5 and TRBJ2-7; 7 nucleotides line up with TRBD2. Trimming removed 0 bases from V and 1 base from J; junction bases left unmatched: 3. This CDR3 comprises 15 residues. Per the germline V gene, CDR1 is MNHEY and CDR2 is SVGAGI. CDR3 sequence: CASSYSGLESYEQYF. The DNA of the CDR3 is TGTGCCAGCAGTTACTCCGGACTAGAATCCTACGAGCAGTACTTC.

This clonotype has more than one count but fewer than ten. The gene calls are TRBV7-2 and TRBJ1-1; TRBD1 is a possible D gene (5 bases). CDR1 is SGHTA and CDR2 is FQGNSA in the germline V gene. The length of the CDR3 is 13 residues. With 1 base removed from V and 10 bases from J, the gap between germline ends came to 13 bases. CDR3 DNA: TGTGCCAGCAGCTTAGGGGTTTGGGGCGGAGCTTTCTTT. It encodes CASSLGVWGGAFF.

The rearrangement links TRBV20-1 to TRBJ1-3; TRBD1 agrees at 9 bases. The CDR3 has 14 amino acids. The trim removed 0 bases at V and 8 bases at J, leaving 5 bases unmatched. Germline CDR1 DFQATT, CDR2 SNEGSKA (reference sequence). The CDR3 here is CSARDTGQGDTIYF. In DNA form, the CDR3 reads TGCAGTGCTAGAGATACGGGACAGGGAGACACCATATATTTT.